These 29 T cell receptor beta chains share one sample of origin, sequenced in a study of T cell clones after liver transplantation. Clones were sequenced by immunoSEQ multiplex PCR, and TCRdb holds only the in-frame ones, with some missing. Here the sample spans 50,000 to 70,000 clones, 70% to 80% being singletons. The specimen was CD4+ T cells from blood, collected at the approximately 16-month timepoint. The receptors shown here come from a human patient who received a liver transplant. The graft donor may be the source of some T cells.

This rearrangement joins TRBV6-1 to TRBJ2-7, with a tentative D call TRBD1 (6 bases). This CDR3 region has 14 residues. Germline loops: CDR1 MNHNS, CDR2 SASEGT. V dropped 6 bases and J dropped 1 base, with 13 bases sitting between them. DNA for the CDR3: TGTGCCAGCAGAAGACAGGACCCTTCCTACGAGCAGTACTTC. Its translation is CASRRQDPSYEQYF.

The V call is TRBV7-2, the J call TRBJ2-5; D unclear. The V and J ends lost 1 base and 7 bases respectively, with 10 bases between them. Germline values: CDR1 SGHTA, CDR2 FQGNSA. The CDR3 has 13 residues. The chain's CDR3 is CASSLVGHGTQYF. In nucleotides, the CDR3 is TGTGCCAGCAGCTTAGTGGGCCACGGGACCCAGTACTTC.

There are a few counts of this clone. J is TRBJ2-3 and V is TRBV5-1; weak D call: TRBD2 (6 bases). The germline V and J ends were trimmed by 2 bases and 1 base, with 8 bases remaining between them. This CDR3 region has 14 residues. The germline gives CDR1 SGHRS, CDR2 YFSETQ. CDR3 residues: CASSFGEGTDTQYF. The CDR3 region has the DNA TGCGCCAGCAGCTTTGGGGAGGGCACAGATACGCAGTATTTT.

This chain links TRBV4-2 with TRBJ1-3; 8 positions agree with TRBD1. The J segment lost 0 bases and the V segment lost 2 bases, leaving 6 bases of the junction unmatched. This CDR3 is built from 17 residues. Germline CDR1 and CDR2: LGHNA and YNFKEQ. The CDR3 DNA reads TGTGCCAGCAGCCAACACGGACAGGGAGTCTCTGGAAACACCATATATTTT. It yields the protein CASSQHGQGVSGNTIYF.

This clone was recorded a few times. The genes are TRBV5-1 and TRBJ2-6; TRBD2 agrees at 9 bases. V shed 3 bases, J shed 2 bases, and the junction held 9 bases outside the gene matches. The CDR3 runs to 18 residues. CDR1 SGHRS and CDR2 YFSETQ come from the germline V gene. The CDR3 DNA reads as TGCGCCAGCAGCTCGACCGGGACTAGCAGAGCTGGGGCCAACGTCCTGACTTTC. Its translation is CASSSTGTSRAGANVLTF.

The CDR3 bases are TGCGCCAGCAGCTCCGGGACAGGGGGCATGGGTGGCTACACCTTC. Protein sequence: CASSSGTGGMGGYTF. The chain is built from TRBV5-1 and TRBJ1-2, with 12 positions matching TRBD1. V lost 3 bases to trimming and J lost 7 bases; unmatched junction nucleotides: 7. The CDR3 is 15 amino acids. Germline values: CDR1 SGHRS, CDR2 YFSETQ.

V gene TRBV5-8 combines with J gene TRBJ2-1; 10 nucleotides line up with TRBD2. CDR3 length: 17 amino acids. J lost 10 bases, V lost 3 bases, and 16 bases had no gene match. CDR1 and CDR2 (germline): SGHTS, YDEGEE. CDR3 loop: CASSSSQTSGWRSEQFF. The CDR3 nucleotides are TGTGCCAGCAGCTCCAGCCAGACTAGCGGGTGGAGGTCGGAGCAGTTCTTC.

The chain links TRBV18 to TRBJ2-1; D not certain. The V and J ends lost 3 bases and 8 bases respectively, with 8 bases between them. Germline V CDR1 and CDR2: KGHSH, LQKENI. CDR3 length: 12 residues. The CDR3 spells CASSPLGDEQFF. DNA for the CDR3: TGTGCCAGCTCACCGTTAGGTGATGAGCAGTTCTTC.

This clone appeared a single time. The chain has TRBV7-2 and TRBJ1-4, with 11 bases matching TRBD1. Looked up from germline, CDR1 is SGHTA and CDR2 is FQGNSA. CDR3 length: 14 amino acids. V lost 4 bases to trimming and J lost 6 bases; unmatched junction nucleotides: 1. The CDR3 nucleotides read TGTGCCAGCAGCTCGGGACAGGGGGATGAAAAACTGTTTTTT. This codes for CASSSGQGDEKLFF.

J is TRBJ2-1 and V is TRBV11-3; 9 bases align to TRBD2. Germline V gene sequence: CDR1 SGHNT, CDR2 YENEEA. The V gene end was trimmed by 6 bases and the J gene end by 7 bases; junction bases not matched to a gene: 7. This CDR3 region has 14 residues. CDR3 DNA sequence: TGTGCCAGCAGTCTAGCGGGACCTAGGAATGAGCAGTTCTTC. Its translation is CASSLAGPRNEQFF. The full variable domain, in which reference TRBV11-3 and TRBJ2-1 provide the parts outside the CDR3, is EAGVVQSPRYKIIEKKQPVAFWCNPISGHNTLYWYLQNLGQGPELLIRYENEEAVDDSQLPKDRFSAERLKGVDSTLKIQPAELGDSAVYLCASSLAGPRNEQFFGPGTRLTVL.

V gene TRBV27 combines with J gene TRBJ2-7, with 7 nucleotides matching TRBD2. The CDR3 extends over 14 amino acids. Germline V CDR1 and CDR2: MNHEY, SMNVEV (reference sequence). V lost 6 bases and J lost 1; bases outside the gene matches: 6. CDR3 bases: TGTGCCAGCAGAATGACTAGCACATCCTACGAGCAGTACGTC. Its translation is CASRMTSTSYEQYV.

V gene TRBV7-2 combines with J gene TRBJ2-1, with TRBD2 identical over 9 bases. The CDR3 consists of 15 residues. In germline, CDR1 is SGHTA, CDR2 FQGNSA. V lost 5 bases to trimming and J lost 9 bases; unmatched junction nucleotides: 11. The chain's CDR3 is CASSPLAGPSFEQFF. Here the CDR3 DNA reads TGTGCCAGCAGCCCGCTAGCGGGACCCTCCTTTGAGCAGTTCTTC.

This clone was counted a few times. The chain combines TRBV5-1 with TRBJ1-1; 10 bases line up with TRBD1. The CDR3 has 17 amino acids. Germline trimming cut 2 bases from V and 1 base from J; bases unmatched to any gene: 8. The germline V gene encodes CDR1 SGHRS and CDR2 YFSETQ. The CDR3, as DNA: TGCGCCAGCAGCTTAACCGGGACAGGGGCAGGGAACACTGAAGCTTTCTTT. This translates into CASSLTGTGAGNTEAFF. Combining the CDR3 with reference TRBV5-1 and TRBJ1-1 gives the whole variable domain KAGVTQTPRYLIKTRGQQVTLSCSPISGHRSVSWYQQTPGQGLQFLFEYFSETQRNKGNFPGRFSGRQFSNSRSEMNVSTLELGDSALYLCASSLTGTGAGNTEAFFGQGTRLTVV.

The genes are TRBV2 and TRBJ1-1; 9 bases match TRBD1. Trimming at V came to 4 bases and at J to 1 base, leaving 13 bases not matched to a gene. Germline CDR1 and CDR2: SNHLY and FYNNEI. The length of the CDR3 is 18 residues. CDR3 loop: CASSGSGTGIFTNTEAFF. CDR3 DNA sequence: TGTGCCAGCAGTGGATCCGGGACAGGGATTTTTACGAACACTGAAGCTTTCTTT.

The chain recombines TRBV2 with TRBJ2-7; 7 bases map to TRBD2. This CDR3 is 13 amino acids long. J lost 6 bases, V lost 3 bases, and 5 bases had no gene match. CDR1 is SNHLY, CDR2 FYNNEI, per germline. The CDR3 DNA reads as TGTGCCAGCAGTGAGGGAGGGGCGGGCGAGCAGTACTTC. It codes for CASSEGGAGEQYF.

The V call is TRBV19, the J call TRBJ2-7; tentatively, D is TRBD1 or TRBD2 (5 bases each). The V gene lost 8 bases and the J gene lost 0 bases, with 14 bases spanning the gap. The CDR3 contains 14 residues. The germline gives CDR1 LNHDA, CDR2 SQIVND (reference sequence). CDR3 region: CASRDSGYSYEQYF. CDR3 nucleotide sequence: TGTGCCAGTCGTGACAGCGGATACTCCTACGAGCAGTACTTC.

CDR3 sequence reads: CASSQASSGNTIYF. The CDR3 nucleotides read TGCGCCAGCAGCCAAGCAAGCTCTGGAAACACCATATATTTT. The chain carries TRBV5-1 and TRBJ1-3, with D unresolved. There are 14 residues in the CDR3. V dropped 4 bases and J dropped 0 bases, with 8 bases sitting between them. CDR1 is SGHRS, CDR2 YFSETQ, per germline.

The chain is built from TRBV7-2 and TRBJ2-5; 9 bases are shared with TRBD2. CDR3 size: 17 residues. Germline CDR1 reads SGHTA; CDR2 reads FQGNSA. V gave up 0 bases and J gave up 5 bases; unmatched junction bases: 10. The CDR3 sequence: CASSLARRAGGSETQYF. In nucleotides, the CDR3 is TGTGCCAGCAGCTTAGCCCGACGAGCGGGAGGAAGCGAGACCCAGTACTTC.

This clone was observed once. The chain links TRBV19 to TRBJ2-1, with 13 positions matching TRBD2. Germline CDR1 and CDR2: LNHDA and SQIVND (reference sequence). This CDR3 is 19 amino acids long. Trimming took 0 bases from V and 7 from J; bases not matched to a gene: 12. The CDR3: CASSIESTGLAGRGNEQFF. The CDR3 nucleotides are TGTGCCAGTAGTATAGAAAGTACGGGACTAGCGGGGCGTGGGAATGAGCAGTTCTTC.

This chain joins TRBV11-3 and TRBJ2-6; 8 bases line up with TRBD1. The CDR3 has 18 residues. V dropped 1 base and J dropped 0; count of bases not matched to a gene: 5. Germline values: CDR1 SGHNT, CDR2 YENEEA. This chain's CDR3 is CASSLGTRGRSGANVLTF. CDR3 nucleotide sequence: TGTGCCAGCAGCTTAGGGACCAGGGGGCGCTCTGGGGCCAACGTCCTGACTTTC.

This clone was recorded a few times. CDR3 sequence reads: CASSLSRDRGDEQFF. The DNA for the CDR3 is TGCGCCAGCAGCTTGTCCCGGGACAGGGGAGATGAGCAGTTCTTC. The J gene is TRBJ2-1, the V gene TRBV5-1; TRBD1 aligns across 10 bases. The CDR3 runs 15 residues. Germline CDR1 and CDR2: SGHRS and YFSETQ. V dropped 1 base and J dropped 8; count of bases not matched to a gene: 6.

This clone was detected a few times. This sequence joins TRBV6-5 and TRBJ1-1, with D perhaps matching TRBD1 (6 bases). CDR3 length equals 15 residues. Germline values: CDR1 MNHEY, CDR2 SVGAGI. V lost 8 bases, J lost 2 bases, and 18 bases lay in between. The CDR3, as DNA: TGTGCCAGCCACGGACAGTTATCCGGAAACACTGAAGCTTTCTTT. Translating gives CASHGQLSGNTEAFF.

The CDR3 DNA follows: TGTGCCAGCAGTGAAACACTCGCCGGGACTACGACCTACGAGCAGTACGTC. Protein sequence: CASSETLAGTTTYEQYV. V usage is TRBV6-1 and J usage is TRBJ2-7; the match to TRBD2 covers 7 bases. V was clipped by 2 bases and J by 2 bases; unmatched bases: 12. Germline CDR1 reads MNHNS; CDR2 reads SASEGT. This CDR3 region has 17 residues.

The genes are TRBV27 and TRBJ2-1; 7 nucleotides align to TRBD2. Germline lookup yields CDR1 MNHEY and CDR2 SMNVEV (reference sequence). The CDR3 has 17 amino acids. The trim removed 5 bases at V and 0 bases at J, leaving 10 bases unmatched. CDR3 loop: CASSPRASGLSYNEQFF. The CDR3 region has the DNA TGTGCCAGCAGTCCCCGGGCTAGCGGACTCTCCTACAATGAGCAGTTCTTC.

V is TRBV29-1 and J is TRBJ1-1, with unresolved D. Germline V gives CDR1 SQVTM, CDR2 ANQGSEA. V lost 7 bases, J lost 0 bases, and 9 bases lay in between. The CDR3 runs 12 residues. In nucleotides, the CDR3 is TGCAGCGGCCAGGTAGTGAACACTGAAGCTTTCTTT. This sequence encodes CSGQVVNTEAFF.

The chain combines TRBV7-6 with TRBJ2-2; TRBD1 aligns across 11 bases. V was pared by 6 bases and J by 7 bases, with 7 bases of the junction left unmatched. CDR1 and CDR2 from the germline V gene are SGHVS and FNYEAQ. The length of the CDR3 is 15 residues. The DNA for the CDR3 is TGTGCCAGCAGTACCGGACAGGGGGCAAGCGGGGAGCTGTTTTTT. It specifies CASSTGQGASGELFF.

The sample holds a few counts of this clone. The rearrangement links TRBV9 to TRBJ2-5; TRBD1 matches 7 bases. V was pared by 3 bases and J by 2 bases, with 4 bases of the junction left unmatched. From germline, CDR1 is SGDLS and CDR2 YYNGEE. The CDR3 is 14 residues long. In DNA, the CDR3 is TGTGCCAGCAGCGGAACGGACAGGCAAGAGACCCAGTACTTC. Translating gives CASSGTDRQETQYF.

The chain links TRBV6-5 to TRBJ1-5; possible D gene TRBD1, 5 bases. The germline V and J ends were trimmed by 5 bases and 1 base, with 12 bases remaining between them. The CDR3 is 15 amino acids. Looked up from germline, CDR1 is MNHEY and CDR2 is SVGAGI. This CDR3 reads CASSSAGNSNQPQHF. CDR3 sequence (DNA): TGTGCCAGCAGTAGTGCAGGGAACAGCAATCAGCCCCAGCATTTT.

This clone is labeled medium-sized. The chain couples TRBV7-2 to TRBJ1-1; D uncertain. This CDR3 comprises 14 residues. V lost 0 bases and J lost 1, with 6 bases in between. In germline, CDR1 is SGHTA, CDR2 FQGNSA. The CDR3 DNA follows: TGTGCCAGCAGCTTAGCGAGACAGAACACTGAAGCTTTCTTT. It codes for CASSLARQNTEAFF.